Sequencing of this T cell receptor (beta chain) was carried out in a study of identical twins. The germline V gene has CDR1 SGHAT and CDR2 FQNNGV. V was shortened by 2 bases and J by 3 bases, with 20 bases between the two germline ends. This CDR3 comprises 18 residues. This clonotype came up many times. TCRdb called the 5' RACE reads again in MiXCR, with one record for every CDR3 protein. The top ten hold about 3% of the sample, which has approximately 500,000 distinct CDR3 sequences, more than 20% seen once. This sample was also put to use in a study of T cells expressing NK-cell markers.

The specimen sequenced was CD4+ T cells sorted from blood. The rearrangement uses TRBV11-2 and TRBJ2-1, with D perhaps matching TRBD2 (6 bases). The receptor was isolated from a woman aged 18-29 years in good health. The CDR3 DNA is TGTGCCAGCAGCTTAAAGGGTGGGGCGGAGGGAATCTACAATGAGCAGTTCTTC. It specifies CASSLKGGAEGIYNEQFF.